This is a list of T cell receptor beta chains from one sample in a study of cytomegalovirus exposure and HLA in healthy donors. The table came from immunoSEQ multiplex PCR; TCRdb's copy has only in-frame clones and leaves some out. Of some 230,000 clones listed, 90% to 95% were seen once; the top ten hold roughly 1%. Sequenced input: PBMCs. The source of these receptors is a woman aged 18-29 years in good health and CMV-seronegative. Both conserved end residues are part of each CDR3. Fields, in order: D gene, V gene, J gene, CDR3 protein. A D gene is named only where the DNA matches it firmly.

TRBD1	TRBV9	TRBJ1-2	CASSLQGRYGYTF
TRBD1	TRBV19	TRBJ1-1	CASSMGQRTRTEAFF
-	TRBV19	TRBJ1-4	CASSMQGSEKLFF
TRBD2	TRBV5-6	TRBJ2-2	CASSLSTSGSNGELFF
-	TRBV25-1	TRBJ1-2	CASSEPGSVDGYTF
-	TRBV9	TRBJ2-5	CASSPRPGETQYF
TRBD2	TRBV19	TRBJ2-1	CASRLAVSNEQFF
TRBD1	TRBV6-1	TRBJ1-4	CASKSLGQAEKLFF
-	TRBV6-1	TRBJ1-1	CASARGGAFF
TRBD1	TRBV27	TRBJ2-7	CASTLGQGRAYEQYF
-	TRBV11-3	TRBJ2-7	CASSRGGADIYEQYF
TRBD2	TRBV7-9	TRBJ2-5	CASSLGLAGFGLETQYF
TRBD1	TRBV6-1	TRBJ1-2	CASSVLQGAYGYTF
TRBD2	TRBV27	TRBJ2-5	CASSALIDPGTSGRAFGTQYF
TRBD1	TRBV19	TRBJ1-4	CARPDRVGSEKLFF
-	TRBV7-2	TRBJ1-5	CASSYMTGLRNQPQHF
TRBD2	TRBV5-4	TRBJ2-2	CASSFEREPATGELFF
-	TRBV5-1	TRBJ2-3	CASRLSVFTDTQYF
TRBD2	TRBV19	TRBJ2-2	CASSTHRAGEGELFF
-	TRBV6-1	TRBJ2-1	CASREASHNEQFF
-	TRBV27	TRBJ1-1	CASTRPGNTEAFF
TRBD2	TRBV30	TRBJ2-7	CAWSSPIGLAAHEQYF
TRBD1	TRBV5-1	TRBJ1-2	CASSFGTGDFFLYGYTF
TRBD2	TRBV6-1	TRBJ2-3	CASSELTSGGTDTQYF
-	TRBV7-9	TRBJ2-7	CASSLVRRGFGEQYF
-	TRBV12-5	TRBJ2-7	CASGPTNSYEQYF
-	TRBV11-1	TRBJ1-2	CASSTLGDGGRASYGYTF
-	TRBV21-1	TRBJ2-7	CASSQSRDIHYEQYF
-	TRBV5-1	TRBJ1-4	CASSLTVTNEKLFF
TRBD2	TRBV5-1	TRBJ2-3	CASGLAGGTDTQYF
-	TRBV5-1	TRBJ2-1	CASSLEAVEQFF
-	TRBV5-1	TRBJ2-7	CASSLYSGEVEEQYF